Here is one TCR beta chain with its context. Its antigen is unknown. The treatment is: oral pan-JAK inhibitor, 5-10 mg twice daily. Lesional scalp tissue (obtained by punch biopsy) and peripheral blood were collected from alopecia areata patients. This entry comes from a study of CD8+ T cells in alopecia areata. In the study overall: The duration of tofacitinib was 6 to 18 months, with 6 months off drug afterward. Affected scalp percentage gauged treated patients' severity. Study observations and caveats: In scalp and blood during tofacitinib, many expanded lesional clones persisted.

Reverse transcription of extracted RNA yielded cDNA, which provided the sequencing template. Produced via immunoSEQ multiplex PCR; TCRdb's table is partial and in-frame only. The sample includes about 290,000 clones, roughly 60% seen only once; the top ten take approximately 2%. The CDR3 has 13 amino acids. Trimming stripped 5 bases from V and 3 bases from J, with 14 bases between. Germline assignment: CDR1 GTSNPN and CDR2 SVGIG (reference sequence). The J gene is TRBJ2-7, the V gene TRBV30, with D perhaps TRBD1 or TRBD2 (5 bases each). This TCR was recovered from a human donor with alopecia areata. The sequencing used CD4+ T cells sorted from blood, collected at week 24, from a patient treated with tofacitinib. In DNA, the CDR3 is TGTGCCTGGGGTGGGACGGGGAGCTACGAGCAGTACTTC. Translation: CAWGGTGSYEQYF.